This T cell receptor (beta chain) was captured by sequencing in a study of T cells in localized non-small cell lung cancer. A remark on this clone: Its antigen is unidentified.

The CDR3 consists of 14 residues. Losses at the gene ends were 6 bases for V and 5 bases for J; bases not matched to a gene: 4. Per germline, CDR1 ENHRY and CDR2 SYGVKD. The repertoire was sequenced with immunoSEQ multiplex PCR; TCRdb's copy has only in-frame clones and lacks some. The table has almost 40,000 clones, more than 80% seen once; the top ten hold around 6%. Study-wide results and limits: Because researchers sequenced only one region of the tumor, heterogeneity is still possible.

The chain joins TRBV10-3 to TRBJ2-3; 11 nucleotides align to TRBD1. This sample comprised peripheral blood mononuclear cells, obtained before any cancer treatment. This clonotype originated in a male donor older than 55 with stage II lung adenocarcinoma. CDR3 sequence: CAISDGTGGDTQYF. In DNA form, the CDR3 reads TGTGCCATCAGCGATGGGACAGGGGGAGATACGCAGTATTTT.